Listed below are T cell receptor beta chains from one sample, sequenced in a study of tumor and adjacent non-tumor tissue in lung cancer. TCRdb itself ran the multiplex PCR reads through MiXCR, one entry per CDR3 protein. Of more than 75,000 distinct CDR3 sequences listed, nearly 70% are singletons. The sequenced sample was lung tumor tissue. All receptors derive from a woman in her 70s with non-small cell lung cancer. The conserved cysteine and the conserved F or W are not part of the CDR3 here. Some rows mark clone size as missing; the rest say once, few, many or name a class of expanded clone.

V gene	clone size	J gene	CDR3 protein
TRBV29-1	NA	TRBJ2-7	SVGDGLITYEHY
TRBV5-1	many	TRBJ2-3	ASSSVTRGGTDTQY
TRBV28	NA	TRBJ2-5	ANSLEKLTWRYPETQY
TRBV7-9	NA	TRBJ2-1	ASTPLAGDYNERF
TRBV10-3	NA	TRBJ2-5	ATRTGGEGAQY
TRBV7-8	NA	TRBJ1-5	ASSLVTGGLGNQSQH
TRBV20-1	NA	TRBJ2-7	SASPLDWSVGQY
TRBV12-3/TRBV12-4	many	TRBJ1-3	ASSLSSGNTIY
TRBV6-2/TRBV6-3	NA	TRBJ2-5	ASSYRGGGETQN
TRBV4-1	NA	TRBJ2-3	ASRKGRISTDTLY
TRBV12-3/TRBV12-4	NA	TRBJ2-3	ANRPDRPGSTDTRY
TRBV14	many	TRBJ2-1	ASSQPSSGRAMDYNEQF
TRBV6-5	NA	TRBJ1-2	ASSYLPVRGNGYGYT
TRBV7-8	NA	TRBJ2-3	DSSRGQATITDTQY